This T cell receptor (beta chain) stems from a study of post-analysis software for immune sequencing data (dated by TCRdb to the mid-2010s). Study-level background: The recorded disease courses included relapsing-remitting, secondary progressive and progressive-relapsing multiple sclerosis, and some patients had no subtype annotation. The patient repertoires were compared against roughly 12 previously published healthy control repertoires obtained from donors aged roughly 6 to 25 years. A subset of samples was prepared in parallel using single-end sample barcoding, then pooled and co-amplified after Illumina adapter ligation. General study outcomes and caveats: Strong co-clustering of samples prepared in the same batch was shown by direct clustering with F measure, prompting a batch-effect correction. Patients showed significantly higher frequencies than controls for five TRBV segments, among them TRBV5-6, TRBV5-1 and TRBV20-1. The control group was slightly older than the multiple sclerosis patient group. Compared with controls, multiple sclerosis patients had significantly lower normalized Chao1 diversity, a finding suggesting substantial peripheral T-cell clonal expansion.

The library was made by PCR. Sequencing relied on an Illumina HiSeq 2500. To reduce PCR and sequencing biases, unique molecular identifiers were built into the TCR beta cDNA libraries. Every 1 to 10 million input T cells yielded around 500,000 cDNA molecules, meaning each molecule approximated one T cell. Patient libraries were prepared and sequenced with the same protocol used for the earlier healthy control dataset. Samples belonging to the same batch were prepared together, multiplexed and sequenced on a shared HiSeq lane. In the authors' own workflow: Raw barcoded reads were processed with MIGEC, and single-read molecular identifier groups were discarded before consensus assembly and CDR3 extraction. Clonotype tables were post-analysed with VDJtools, and diversity was normalized by down-sampling all datasets to the smallest sample size. Repertoire overlap clustering matched CDR3 amino acid but not nucleotide sequences to correct batch-related cross-sample contamination. Clones were called with MiXCR by TCRdb after fastp trimmed the public reads at Q25, and only in-frame beta chains were retained. Merged by CDR3 protein, the rows form single entries marked with the most common genes and DNA. None of the V and J calls come from the authors' own analysis; TCRdb made them. The table for this sample lists 450,000 to 650,000 distinct CDR3 sequences; around 40% of them were counted only once. The ten largest clones represent more than 1.5% of the sample.

Regarding this clonotype: Its antigen is not yet known. No qualities accompany the bases; no much larger clone lies one base away.

TCR beta repertoires were profiled from peripheral blood of approximately 13 young patients with multiple sclerosis to demonstrate the VDJtools post-analysis software. The multiple sclerosis patients were children and adolescents between roughly 6 and 16 years of age. CDR1 and CDR2 (SEHNR, FQNEAQ) derive from the germline V gene (reference sequence). Trimming takes 6 bases from V and 5 bases from J, and the germline ends sit 7 bases apart. The CDR3 has 12 amino acids, counting the end cysteine and phenylalanine. Here the CDR3 DNA is all that survives: 36 bases in frame from base 1. The chain employs TRBV7-9 and TRBJ2-2; the D gene assignment is ambiguous. The source is a girl aged 10 to 17 with multiple sclerosis. The sample taken for sequencing was blood. The sequenced DNA: TGTGCCAGCAGTGGCCTGACCGGGGAGCTGTTTTTT. Its product reads: CASSGLTGELFF. Where the CDR3 stops, the reference TRBV7-9 and TRBJ2-2 genes take over; the full variable domain is DTGVSQNPRHKITKRGQNVTFRCDPISEHNRLYWYRQTLGQGPEFLTYFQNEAQLEKSRLLSDRFSAERPKGSFSTLEIQRTEQGDSAMYLCASSGLTGELFFGEGSRLTVL.